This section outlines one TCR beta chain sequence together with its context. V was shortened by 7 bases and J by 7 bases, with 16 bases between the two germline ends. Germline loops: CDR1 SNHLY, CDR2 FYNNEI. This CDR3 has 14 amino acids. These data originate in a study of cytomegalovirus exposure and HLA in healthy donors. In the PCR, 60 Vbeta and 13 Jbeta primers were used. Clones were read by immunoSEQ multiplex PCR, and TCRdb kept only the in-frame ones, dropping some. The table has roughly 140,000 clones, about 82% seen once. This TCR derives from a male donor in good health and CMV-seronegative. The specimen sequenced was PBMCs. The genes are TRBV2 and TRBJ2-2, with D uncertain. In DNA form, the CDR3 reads TGTGCCAGCACCGCCCCCCACATGGTCGGGGAGCTGTTTTTT. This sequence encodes CASTAPHMVGELFF.